Below are 6 T cell receptor beta chains sequenced from a single sample in a study of shared clonotypes between healthy human individuals. Measured with immunoSEQ multiplex PCR; TCRdb has only the in-frame clones, and not every one. This sample yields some 490,000 clones, of which almost 80% are seen a single time; 12% belongs to the top ten. The sample was PBMCs. The receptors come from a woman aged 40 to 49 in good health. Some clones in this sample may be carry-over from other donors' samples.

This rearrangement joins TRBV7-9 to TRBJ2-7; tentative D call: TRBD1 (5 bases). The CDR3 extends over 14 amino acids. Germline values: CDR1 SEHNR, CDR2 FQNEAQ (reference sequence). V shed 3 bases and J shed 2 bases, with 11 bases lying between them. The CDR3 reads CASSLYRPPYEQYF. The CDR3 DNA is TGTGCCAGCAGCTTGTACAGGCCACCCTACGAGCAGTACTTC.

The chain links TRBV5-6 to TRBJ2-3, with D unresolved. V lost 0 bases, J lost 6 bases, and 8 bases lay in between. Looked up from germline, CDR1 is SGHDT and CDR2 is YYEEEE. The CDR3 is 13 amino acids. CDR3 sequence (DNA): TGTGCCAGCAGCTTGGAGCGTCGGGATACGCAGTATTTT. Protein product: CASSLERRDTQYF.

The chain links TRBV6-1 to TRBJ1-5; D is ambiguous. Trimming shortened V by 6 bases and J by 3 bases, and 15 bases separated the two germline ends. The CDR3 covers 15 residues. Germline values: CDR1 MNHNS, CDR2 SASEGT. The CDR3 reads CASSFDQFVNQPQHF. Written as DNA, the CDR3 is TGTGCCAGCAGCTTCGATCAATTCGTCAATCAGCCCCAGCATTTT.

The chain recombines TRBV7-2 with TRBJ2-1, with D uncertain. V lost 5 bases and J lost 6, with 11 bases in between. The CDR3 has 13 residues. Per germline, CDR1 SGHTA and CDR2 FQGNSA. The CDR3 spells CASSPQNPNEQFF. The DNA for the CDR3 is TGTGCCAGCAGCCCCCAGAACCCCAATGAGCAGTTCTTC.

This clone has a single count. A read error likely explains this, since a far larger clone differs by one base. Other DNA sequences within the sample encode an identical CDR3. The V gene is TRBV4-3, the J gene TRBJ1-2; D is perhaps TRBD1 (5 bases). CDR3 size: 17 residues. V gave up 3 bases and J gave up 5 bases, with 22 bases separating them. Germline V gene lookup returns CDR1 LGHNA and CDR2 YSLEER. CDR3 amino acids: CASSHIPTGVMGYGYTF. CDR3 DNA sequence: TGCGCCAGCAGCCATATCCCGACGGGGGTCATGGGGTATGGCTACACCTTC.

The chain joins TRBV19 to TRBJ2-7, with D uncertain. The CDR3 covers 11 residues. CDR1 and CDR2 from the germline V gene are LNHDA and SQIVND (reference sequence). Trimming removed 1 base at V and 6 bases at J, with 4 bases between. CDR3 loop: CASSIGAEQYF. The CDR3 nucleotides are TGTGCCAGTAGTATAGGGGCCGAGCAGTACTTC.